This T cell receptor (beta chain) was captured by sequencing in a study of cytomegalovirus exposure and HLA in healthy donors. The primer mix had 60 Vbeta and 13 Jbeta primers. Sequencing used immunoSEQ multiplex PCR; TCRdb keeps in-frame clones, though not all of them. This sample carries about 140,000 clones, more than 60% of them seen once, and the ten largest clones take around 3.4%. The source of this sequence is a man aged 40-55 years in good health and CMV-seronegative. Sequenced: PBMCs.

The CDR3 DNA follows: TGTGCCAGTAGTACACAGGACACCGCAACTAATGAAAAACTGTTTTTT. This translates into CASSTQDTATNEKLFF. The chain couples TRBV19 to TRBJ1-4, with a weak D call TRBD1 (5 bases). V gave up 4 bases and J gave up 0 bases, with 12 bases separating them. The CDR3 runs to 16 residues. Germline CDR1 and CDR2: LNHDA and SQIVND (reference sequence).